These 25 T cell receptor beta chains share one sample of origin, sequenced in a study of T cells in women clearing cervical HPV infection. The repertoire was sequenced with immunoSEQ multiplex PCR; TCRdb's copy has only in-frame clones and lacks some. Its table records around 23,000 clones. Material for sequencing was blood buffy coat. Receptors were obtained from a woman aged 18 to 75 with a cervical HPV16 infection that either progressed to CIN3+ or cleared (not recorded which).

A remark on this clone: Read sequence stops 3 residues before the CDR3 end, and the germline J gene provides the missing end. This rearrangement joins TRBV29-1 to TRBJ2-7; TRBD1 aligns across 7 bases. Per germline, CDR1 SQVTM and CDR2 ANQGSEA. With V trimmed by 8 bases and J by 6 bases, 7 bases remained unmatched. The CDR3 is 11 residues long. The CDR3 protein is CSMNRGGEQYF. The covered CDR3 bases are TGCAGCATGAACAGGGGCGGCGAG.

As to this clone: The DNA ends 3 residues before the CDR3 does, and the rest of the CDR3 is filled in from the germline J gene. The V call is TRBV4-1, the J call TRBJ1-2, with 12 positions matching TRBD1. The CDR3 runs 15 residues. Unmatched junction bases numbered 5, after V lost 4 bases and J lost 5 bases. Germline V CDR1 and CDR2: MGHRA, YSYEKL. The CDR3 DNA, read in part, is TGCGCCAGCAGCCTCGGGACAGGGGGCATTTATGGC. Protein product: CASSLGTGGIYG. The CDR3 in full is CASSLGTGGIYGYTF.

Concerning this clone itself: The sequence runs out 3 residues before the end of the CDR3; the remainder is reconstructed from the germline J gene. The chain carries TRBV10-3 and TRBJ2-7, with D tentatively TRBD2 (5 bases). Trimming took 7 bases from V and 4 from J, leaving 20 bases between them. CDR3 length: 15 residues. In germline, CDR1 is ENHRY, CDR2 SYGVKD. The sequenced CDR3 bases are TGTGCCATCACAGATGAGGGCCAGGCGCCTTACGAG. This gives the protein CAITDEGQAPYE. From start to end, the CDR3 is CAITDEGQAPYEQYF.

CDR3: CSVGDRTYEQYF. The CDR3 DNA, read in part, is TGCAGCGTTGGGGACAGGACCTACGAG. The chain joins TRBV29-1 to TRBJ2-7, with 8 bases aligning to TRBD1. The read halts 3 residues ahead of the CDR3 end, with the missing end drawn from the germline J gene. The V gene end was trimmed by 4 bases and the J gene end by 2 bases; junction bases not matched to a gene: 1. The CDR3 has 12 amino acids. Germline values: CDR1 SQVTM, CDR2 ANQGSEA.

About this clone itself: The CDR3 goes on 3 residues after the read ends, and that part is filled in from the germline J gene. This sequence joins TRBV7-8 and TRBJ2-5; TRBD2 aligns across 13 bases. Germline V gene sequence: CDR1 SGHVS, CDR2 FQNEAQ. This CDR3 is built from 16 residues. The V and J ends lost 0 bases and 4 bases, in that order; junction bases with no gene match: 2. CDR3 loop: CASSLATSGGRETQYF. The part of the CDR3 DNA that was read is TGTGCCAGCAGCTTAGCGACTAGCGGGGGGAGAGAGACC. The variable domain in full, completed from reference TRBV7-8 and TRBJ2-5, reads GAGVSQSPRYKVAKRGQDVALRCDPISGHVSLFWYQQALGQGPEFLTYFQNEAQLDKSGLPSDRFFAERPEGSVSTLKIQRTQQEDSAVYLCASSLATSGGRETQYFGPGTRLLVL.

The sequenced CDR3 bases are TGTGCCAGTAGTACCGGGACAGGGGTCTCCTACGAC. Amino acids: CASSTGTGVSYD. The complete CDR3 protein is CASSTGTGVSYDYTF. This sequence joins TRBV19 and TRBJ1-2; 10 positions agree with TRBD1. Read data end 3 residues before the CDR3 end; the end is taken from the germline J gene. Germline V gene lookup returns CDR1 LNHDA and CDR2 SQIVND (reference sequence). CDR3 length: 15 amino acids.

About this clone itself: Read coverage stops 3 residues before the CDR3 terminus; the germline J gene supplies the remainder. This sequence joins TRBV6-1 and TRBJ2-1; D not certain. Germline CDR1 and CDR2: MNHNS and SASEGT. The CDR3 length is 15 residues. The V end was cut by 4 bases, the J end by 0 bases, with 10 bases between. CDR3 protein: CASSVIPGSYNEQFF. Partial CDR3 DNA: TGTGCCAGCAGTGTCATCCCGGGCTCCTACAATGAG.

The sequenced CDR3 bases are TGTGCCAGCTCACTCTCCGCGGGGGTAGGAGAAGGC. Its translation is CASSLSAGVGEG. The full CDR3 sequence reads CASSLSAGVGEGYTF. The J gene is TRBJ1-2, the V gene TRBV18; D perhaps matches TRBD1 (5 bases). The sequenced fragment ends 3 residues before the CDR3 boundary, so the rest is inferred from the germline J gene. Germline CDR1 KGHSH, CDR2 LQKENI. The CDR3 spans 15 residues.

This clone is medium-sized by frequency. The DNA read from the CDR3 is TGTGCCAGCAGCCAATACATGAACACTGAA. It yields the protein CASSQYMNTE. The CDR3 in full is CASSQYMNTEAFF. The genes are TRBV7-3 and TRBJ1-1, with unresolved D. Sequencing ends 3 residues short of the CDR3 end; the germline J gene provides the rest. The CDR3 runs to 13 residues. V lost 5 bases and J 0 bases, leaving 7 bases between the germline ends. Germline assignment: CDR1 SGHTA and CDR2 FQGTGA.

As for this clone: The read finishes 3 residues shy of the CDR3 end, and the germline J gene is used to complete it. The chain links TRBV20-1 to TRBJ1-1, with TRBD1 identical over 7 bases. Per germline, CDR1 DFQATT and CDR2 SNEGSKA (reference sequence). Trimming at V came to 1 base and at J to 5 bases, leaving 7 bases not matched to a gene. The CDR3 length is 14 residues. The part of the CDR3 DNA that was read is TGCAGTGCTAGAGCGTCGACAGGGTGGACTGAA. Its translation: CSARASTGWTE. The complete CDR3 sequence is CSARASTGWTEAFF.

Worth noting for this clone: The read gets to within 3 residues of the CDR3 end, and the germline J gene fills in the rest. The chain combines TRBV12-5 with TRBJ1-6, with TRBD1 matching over 9 bases. V shed 6 bases, J shed 6 bases, and the junction held 9 bases outside the gene matches. Germline CDR1 is LGHNT and CDR2 is FRNRAP. The CDR3 is 16 residues long. CDR3 DNA, as far as it was read: TGTGCTAGTGGGAGGGACAGGGAGACCTTTAATTCACCC. Its translation is CASGRDRETFNSP. The full CDR3 sequence reads CASGRDRETFNSPLHF. The full variable domain, its missing parts supplied by reference TRBV12-5 and TRBJ1-6, is DARVTQTPRHKVTEMGQEVTMRCQPILGHNTVFWYRQTMMQGLELLAYFRNRAPLDDSGMPKDRFSAEMPDATLATLKIQPSEPRDSAVYFCASGRDRETFNSPLHFGNGTRLTVT.

A note on this clone: With the read ending 3 residues before the CDR3 end, the germline J gene is used to fill in that end. The genes are TRBV7-2 and TRBJ1-4; weak D call: TRBD1 (5 bases). V dropped 4 bases and J dropped 5 bases, with 11 bases sitting between them. Looked up from germline, CDR1 is SGHTA and CDR2 is FQGNSA. The CDR3 spans 14 residues. The CDR3 region is CASSYDRNNEKLFF. The CDR3 DNA, read in part, is TGTGCCAGCAGCTACGACAGAAACAATGAAAAA.

Concerning this clone: From the germline J gene comes the end of the CDR3, since the read stops 3 residues before it. This sequence joins TRBV20-1 and TRBJ2-1; 7 bases agree with TRBD2. V was pared by 0 bases and J by 7 bases, with 6 bases of the junction left unmatched. CDR3 length equals 14 residues. Germline CDR1 and CDR2: DFQATT and SNEGSKA (reference sequence). The CDR3 loop reads CSARDLAGVNEQFF. Partial CDR3 DNA: TGCAGTGCTAGAGATCTTGCGGGAGTGAATGAG.

Worth noting for this clone: Sequencing ends 3 residues short of the CDR3 end; the germline J gene provides the rest. The chain links TRBV9 to TRBJ2-3; TRBD2 matches 9 bases. CDR1 SGDLS and CDR2 YYNGEE come from the germline V gene. V dropped 4 bases and J dropped 2; count of bases not matched to a gene: 8. The CDR3 contains 16 residues. The CDR3 region is CASSPRTSAATDTQYF. Incomplete CDR3 DNA: TGTGCCAGCAGCCCTCGGACTAGCGCAGCCACAGATACG.

For this clone: Other DNA sequences within the sample encode an identical CDR3. The CDR3 sequence is CASSLGQGVTGELFF. The sequenced part of the CDR3 DNA is TGTGCCAGCAGCTTGGGACAGGGGGTCACCGGGGAG. This chain uses TRBV7-9 with TRBJ2-2, with 11 bases lining up with TRBD1. The CDR3 end is not reached by the read, which stops 3 residues before it; the germline J gene fills it in. The CDR3 runs to 15 residues. The trim removed 3 bases at V and 4 bases at J, leaving 1 base unmatched. Per germline, CDR1 SEHNR and CDR2 FQNEAQ (reference sequence).

To note about this clone: With the read ending 3 residues before the CDR3 end, the germline J gene is used to fill in that end. V is TRBV20-1 and J is TRBJ2-1; 11 positions match TRBD1. Germline V lookup: CDR1 DFQATT, CDR2 SNEGSKA (reference sequence). V lost 1 base and J lost 7; bases outside the gene matches: 15. There are 18 residues in the CDR3. CDR3 bases read: TGCAGTGCTAGAGTCGTCGCCGGGACAGGGGGTAGTCGGAATGAG. Translating gives CSARVVAGTGGSRNE. The CDR3 in its entirety is CSARVVAGTGGSRNEQFF.

A remark on this clone: The read terminates 3 residues ahead of where the CDR3 ends, so the germline J gene completes it. The V and J genes are TRBV11-1 and TRBJ2-4; 8 positions match TRBD1. The CDR3 covers 15 residues. After removal of 8 bases from V and 1 base from J, the junction contained 7 bases not matched to a gene. Germline CDR1 is SGHAT and CDR2 is FQDESV (reference sequence). The CDR3 loop is CASGPGGAAKNIQYF. The DNA read from the CDR3 is TGTGCCAGCGGCCCAGGGGGCGCCGCCAAAAACATT.

Concerning this clone: The read ends 3 residues before the CDR3 terminus; that terminus is restored from the germline J gene. The chain recombines TRBV11-1 with TRBJ2-4; tentatively, D is TRBD1 (5 bases). Germline loops: CDR1 SGHAT, CDR2 FQDESV (reference sequence). Trimming removed 5 bases at V and 0 bases at J, with 8 bases between. The CDR3 runs 14 residues. The CDR3 loop is CASSPQGAKNIQYF. The sequenced part of the CDR3 DNA is TGTGCCAGCAGCCCGCAGGGAGCCAAAAACATT.

This chain's CDR3 is CASSETGGRFNSPLHF. Incomplete CDR3 DNA: TGTGCCAGCAGCGAGACGGGGGGTAGGTTTAATTCACCC. The chain couples TRBV13 to TRBJ1-6; tentatively, D is TRBD1 (5 bases). The read ends 3 residues early relative to the CDR3; the germline J gene fills the gap. V dropped 5 bases and J dropped 6 bases, with 17 bases sitting between them. The CDR3 has 16 residues. Germline lookup yields CDR1 PRHDT and CDR2 FYEKMQ (reference sequence).

Regarding this clone: The read ends 3 residues shy of where the CDR3 ends; the end is completed using the germline J gene. This chain connects TRBV19 to TRBJ1-6; 9 positions agree with TRBD1. V trimming: 5 bases; J trimming: 4 bases; junction bases outside the gene matches: 6. Germline V CDR1 and CDR2: LNHDA, SQIVND (reference sequence). The CDR3 consists of 16 residues. The CDR3: CASSLQGASYNSPLHF. The sequenced part of the CDR3 DNA is TGTGCCAGTAGTCTACAGGGGGCAAGTTATAATTCACCC.

About this clone itself: The read gets to within 3 residues of the CDR3 end, and the germline J gene fills in the rest. J is TRBJ2-5 and V is TRBV20-1; the match to TRBD1 covers 7 bases. V trimming: 1 base; J trimming: 4 bases; junction bases outside the gene matches: 3. The germline V gene has CDR1 DFQATT and CDR2 SNEGSKA (reference sequence). CDR3 length equals 13 residues. The CDR3 reads CSARAPGGETQYF. The CDR3 bases that were read are TGCAGTGCTAGAGCTCCAGGGGGAGAGACC.

Of note for this clone: Sequence at one end of the junction differs from germline and may be a read error. The read terminates 3 residues ahead of where the CDR3 ends, so the germline J gene completes it. This rearrangement joins TRBV27 to TRBJ1-2; D gene unclear. Germline V lookup: CDR1 MNHEY, CDR2 SMNVEV (reference sequence). The CDR3 extends over 13 amino acids. The CDR3 reads CASSPTLAYGYTF. Partial CDR3 DNA: TGTGCCAGCAGTCCCACCCTTGCCTATGGT.

About this clone: Coverage ceases 3 residues before the CDR3 finishes, and the germline J gene fills in the end. The chain recombines TRBV13 with TRBJ1-2; D uncertain. This CDR3 comprises 13 residues. Germline CDR1 is PRHDT and CDR2 is FYEKMQ (reference sequence). Trimming removed 2 bases at V and 4 bases at J, with 8 bases between. Partial CDR3 DNA: TGTGCCAGCAGCTTAAATCCCCGCTATGGC. Residues: CASSLNPRYG. Given in full, the CDR3 is CASSLNPRYGYTF.

The covered CDR3 bases are TGTGCCAGCGGGGGGGGGCTAGCGGGGGCCGGGGAG. Residues: CASGGGLAGAGE. The entire CDR3 reads CASGGGLAGAGELFF. This chain uses TRBV2 with TRBJ2-2, with 10 positions matching TRBD2. Read coverage stops 3 residues before the CDR3 terminus; the germline J gene supplies the remainder. Germline V gene sequence: CDR1 SNHLY, CDR2 FYNNEI. This CDR3 contains 15 residues. V trimming: 8 bases; J trimming: 6 bases; junction bases outside the gene matches: 9. The full variable domain, with the rest looked up from reference TRBV2 and TRBJ2-2, is EPEVTQTPSHQVTQMGQEVILRCVPISNHLYFYWYRQILGQKVEFLVSFYNNEISEKSEIFDDQFSVERPDGSNFTLKIRSTKLEDSAMYFCASGGGLAGAGELFFGEGSRLTVL.

A note on this clone: The read comes to an end 3 residues before the CDR3 does, leaving the germline J gene to fill in the end. This sequence joins TRBV12-3 or TRBV12-4 and TRBJ2-1, with TRBD2 identical over 7 bases. This CDR3 is built from 15 residues. J was trimmed by 3 bases and V by 6 bases; bases with no gene match: 8. Partial CDR3 DNA: TGTGCCAGCAGAGGTCCTAGCGGATACTACAATGAG. Protein sequence: CASRGPSGYYNE. The whole CDR3 region reads CASRGPSGYYNEQFF.